A single sample is the source of the 20 T cell receptor beta chains below, sequenced in a study of blood T cells in healthy people across ages. The authors ran a second PCR of about 6 to 11 cycles using a sample-barcoded 5' primer and a J-beta primer mix. TCRdb reanalysed the 5' RACE reads using MiXCR and keeps one entry per CDR3 protein. The table records about 1,400,000 distinct CDR3 sequences, almost 60% of them present only once. The specimen was blood. These receptors came from a man between 18 and 29 years old in good health.

This clonotype came up a few times. The rearrangement joins TRBV3-1 to TRBJ1-5; TRBD1 matches 9 bases. The ends lost 4 bases at V and 7 bases at J; junction bases unmatched: 5. This CDR3 has 14 residues. Germline V lookup: CDR1 LGHDT, CDR2 YNNKEL (reference sequence). CDR3 in DNA: TGTGCCAGCAGCCGAGGACAGGGGCACCAGCCCCAGCATTTT. This gives the protein CASSRGQGHQPQHF.

This clonotype was detected once. The chain joins TRBV20-1 to TRBJ2-5, with unresolved D. V was shortened by 3 bases and J by 0 bases, with 5 bases between the two germline ends. Germline lookup yields CDR1 DFQATT and CDR2 SNEGSKA (reference sequence). The CDR3 is 12 amino acids. CDR3: CSARLNQETQYF. CDR3 DNA: TGCAGTGCTAGGCTGAACCAAGAGACCCAGTACTTC.

The chain links TRBV7-2 to TRBJ2-4; 7 bases align to TRBD2. CDR1 and CDR2 (germline): SGHTA, FQGNSA. The CDR3 covers 14 residues. J lost 4 bases, V lost 5 bases, and 5 bases had no gene match. The CDR3 region has the DNA TGTGCCAGCAGCCCGGGACTAAATAAAAACATTCAGTACTTC. Amino acids: CASSPGLNKNIQYF. Looking up the rest from reference TRBV7-2 and TRBJ2-4 gives the full variable domain: GAGVSQSPSNKVTEKGKDVELRCDPISGHTALYWYRQSLGQGLEFLIYFQGNSAPDKSGLPSDRFSAERTGGSVSTLTIQRTQQEDSAVYLCASSPGLNKNIQYFGAGTRLSVL.

The chain couples TRBV20-1 to TRBJ2-5; TRBD2 agrees at 13 bases. The CDR3 sequence is 15 residues long. V lost 4 bases to trimming and J lost 11 bases; unmatched junction nucleotides: 13. Looked up from germline, CDR1 is DFQATT and CDR2 is SNEGSKA (reference sequence). The CDR3, as DNA: TGCAGTGCTAATAAAGGACTAGCGGGAGTCGGGGAGCAGTACTTC. This gives the protein CSANKGLAGVGEQYF.

The chain combines TRBV18 with TRBJ1-2; unclear D gene. The V gene's germline CDR1 is KGHSH and CDR2 LQKENI. Trimming took off 1 base at V and 4 bases at J, with 10 bases between the two ends. The length of the CDR3 is 14 residues. The DNA of the CDR3 is TGTGCCAGCTCACCACAGGATGGTCCCTATGGCTACACCTTC. Its translation: CASSPQDGPYGYTF.

This clonotype appeared a single time. The V gene is TRBV12-3 or TRBV12-4, the J gene TRBJ1-1; unclear D gene. V gave up 6 bases and J gave up 4 bases, with 15 bases separating them. The CDR3 is 14 amino acids. This CDR3 reads CASSLREKRTEAFF. CDR3 in DNA: TGTGCCAGCAGCTTGAGGGAGAAGCGCACTGAAGCTTTCTTT.

The rearrangement uses TRBV20-1 and TRBJ2-3; D is unresolved. Trimming took off 3 bases at V and 2 bases at J, with 12 bases between the two ends. The V gene's germline CDR1 is DFQATT and CDR2 SNEGSKA (reference sequence). CDR3 length: 14 amino acids. CDR3 amino acids: CSARAYAYTDTQYF. In DNA, the CDR3 is TGCAGTGCTAGGGCCTACGCCTACACAGATACGCAGTATTTT.

This clonotype turned up a few times. This rearrangement joins TRBV7-2 to TRBJ2-3; 11 bases align to TRBD2. Per the germline V gene, CDR1 is SGHTA and CDR2 is FQGNSA. The V and J ends lost 3 bases and 0 bases, in that order; junction bases with no gene match: 8. This CDR3 has 18 amino acids. The CDR3 reads CASSFTSGGASSTDTQYF. The CDR3 DNA sequence: TGTGCCAGCAGCTTTACTAGCGGGGGCGCCTCTAGCACAGATACGCAGTATTTT.

This clonotype was found a few times. V gene TRBV20-1 combines with J gene TRBJ2-7; 10 bases are a match to TRBD1. Per germline, CDR1 DFQATT and CDR2 SNEGSKA (reference sequence). The CDR3 contains 15 residues. V was pared by 5 bases and J by 4 bases, with 11 bases of the junction left unmatched. This chain's CDR3 is CSASGPGQGFYEQYF. Here the CDR3 DNA reads TGCAGTGCTTCCGGCCCGGGACAGGGGTTTTACGAGCAGTACTTC.

V usage is TRBV20-1 and J usage is TRBJ1-1; D gene ambiguous. Between the trimmed V and J ends, which lost 0 bases and 2 bases, there was a span of 13 bases. CDR3 length: 15 residues. The germline V gene has CDR1 DFQATT and CDR2 SNEGSKA (reference sequence). Written as DNA, the CDR3 is TGCAGTGCTAGAGATCCCTCTATGTTTAACACTGAAGCTTTCTTT. This sequence encodes CSARDPSMFNTEAFF.

The chain uses TRBV20-1 and TRBJ2-3, with TRBD2 identical over 9 bases. The CDR3 is 15 residues long. V lost 0 bases and J lost 3; bases outside the gene matches: 4. The germline gives CDR1 DFQATT, CDR2 SNEGSKA (reference sequence). The CDR3 nucleotides read TGCAGTGCTAGAGATAGCGGGAGTGTGACAGATACGCAGTATTTT. Encoded protein: CSARDSGSVTDTQYF.

J is TRBJ2-3 and V is TRBV20-1; D is unresolved. CDR1 DFQATT and CDR2 SNEGSKA come from the germline V gene (reference sequence). Trimming stripped 6 bases from V and 1 base from J, with 5 bases between. The CDR3 loop spans 11 amino acids. CDR3 bases: TGCAGTGCCCAAGGCACAGATACGCAGTATTTT. Translated: CSAQGTDTQYF.

This clonotype has a handful of counts. The rearrangement joins TRBV7-9 to TRBJ2-7, with TRBD1 matching over 10 bases. The CDR3 runs to 14 residues. V lost 5 bases to trimming and J lost 3 bases; unmatched junction nucleotides: 4. CDR1 is SEHNR and CDR2 is FQNEAQ in the germline V gene (reference sequence). CDR3 in amino acids: CASSGGQGFYEQYF. The DNA of the CDR3 is TGTGCCAGCAGCGGGGGACAGGGGTTCTACGAGCAGTACTTC.

The V call is TRBV6-2 or TRBV6-3, the J call TRBJ2-5, with 16 positions matching TRBD2. This CDR3 is built from 17 residues. Germline CDR1 reads MNHEY; CDR2 reads SVGEGT. After removal of 2 bases from V and 0 bases from J, the junction contained 0 bases not matched to a gene. This chain's CDR3 is CASSYGTSGGDQETQYF. CDR3 bases: TGTGCCAGCAGTTACGGGACTAGCGGGGGGGACCAAGAGACCCAGTACTTC.

The J gene is TRBJ1-2, the V gene TRBV11-2; no clear D. The CDR3 has 14 residues. Trimming stripped 5 bases from V and 2 bases from J, with 12 bases between. Germline V gene sequence: CDR1 SGHAT, CDR2 FQNNGV. CDR3 region: CASSPNPKNYGYTF. In DNA form, the CDR3 reads TGTGCCAGCAGCCCCAACCCGAAAAACTATGGCTACACCTTC.

This clonotype was seen once. The chain is built from TRBV4-1 and TRBJ1-5, with D tentatively TRBD1 (6 bases). CDR1 MGHRA and CDR2 YSYEKL come from the germline V gene. The CDR3 loop spans 13 amino acids. The ends were cut back, 4 bases at V and 6 bases at J, with 10 bases in the middle. Here the CDR3 DNA reads TGCGCCAGCAGCCCAGGGGTGGCTCAGCCCCAGCATTTT. Protein: CASSPGVAQPQHF.

This clonotype turned up a few times. The genes are TRBV20-1 and TRBJ2-7; possibly TRBD1 or TRBD2 for D (5 bases each). CDR3 length equals 16 residues. Germline CDR1 and CDR2: DFQATT and SNEGSKA (reference sequence). With 1 base removed from V and 2 bases from J, the gap between germline ends came to 18 bases. Here the CDR3 reads CSARVLGAGRTYEQYF. In nucleotides, the CDR3 is TGCAGTGCTAGAGTGCTAGGGGCAGGGAGAACCTACGAGCAGTACTTC.

This clonotype was recorded a few times. This chain joins TRBV18 and TRBJ2-1; TRBD2 aligns across 11 bases. The CDR3 length is 16 residues. After removal of 3 bases from V and 7 bases from J, the junction contained 8 bases not matched to a gene. The germline V gene encodes CDR1 KGHSH and CDR2 LQKENI. Here the CDR3 reads CASSPPLAGGLNEQFF. Written as DNA, the CDR3 is TGTGCCAGCTCACCGCCCCTAGCGGGAGGACTTAATGAGCAGTTCTTC. Using reference TRBV18 and TRBJ2-1 for the parts outside the CDR3, the full variable domain is NAGVMQNPRHLVRRRGQEARLRCSPMKGHSHVYWYRQLPEEGLKFMVYLQKENIIDESGMPKERFSAEFPKEGPSILRIQQVVRGDSAAYFCASSPPLAGGLNEQFFGPGTRLTVL.

The chain links TRBV7-9 to TRBJ2-1; 7 nucleotides line up with TRBD1. The CDR3 consists of 12 residues. V trimming: 1 base; J trimming: 12 bases; junction bases outside the gene matches: 3. Germline V gives CDR1 SEHNR, CDR2 FQNEAQ (reference sequence). CDR3: CASSLVGDRQFF. The CDR3 DNA reads as TGTGCCAGCAGCTTAGTCGGGGACAGGCAGTTCTTC.

The chain has TRBV27 and TRBJ2-3; no clear D. CDR1 and CDR2 (germline): MNHEY, SMNVEV (reference sequence). The CDR3 runs 14 residues. V gave up 2 bases and J gave up 1 base, with 7 bases separating them. CDR3 DNA sequence: TGTGCCAGCAGTTTAGATAAGGGCACAGATACGCAGTATTTT. Its translation is CASSLDKGTDTQYF.